These 23 T cell receptor beta chains were sequenced from one sample in a study of identical twins. One entry per CDR3 protein, called by TCRdb with MiXCR from the 5' RACE reads. The repertoire holds around 100,000 distinct CDR3 sequences, 5.9% seen once, with roughly 12% in the top ten. Sequenced sample: memory T cells sorted from blood. The receptors derive from a woman aged 45-59 years in good health.

The chain employs TRBV6-7 and TRBJ2-5; no firm D call. Being an ORF, TRBV6-7 has a function that is uncertain. The V end was cut by 7 bases, the J end by 4 bases, with 22 bases between. This CDR3 region has 16 residues. CDR3 in DNA: TGTGCCAGCATCCAATCCCGCAGGATGGCCCGAGAGACCCAGTACTTC. As protein: CASIQSRRMARETQYF.

This clonotype was seen many times. CDR3 amino acids: CSVVGQVDEQFF. CDR3 DNA: TGCAGCGTCGTCGGACAGGTGGATGAGCAGTTCTTC. The chain couples TRBV29-1 to TRBJ2-1; 7 bases match TRBD1. Trimming cost V 6 bases and J 8 bases; bases outside gene matches: 7. CDR3 length: 12 residues. Germline CDR1 SQVTM, CDR2 ANQGSEA.

In this sample, this clonotype turned up many times. The chain combines TRBV12-3 or TRBV12-4 with TRBJ1-5, with 8 bases that match TRBD1. The CDR3 loop spans 14 amino acids. With V trimmed by 5 bases and J by 3 bases, 3 bases remained unmatched. The CDR3 is CASSRTGNNQPQHF. The CDR3 DNA reads TGTGCCAGCAGTCGGACAGGGAACAATCAGCCCCAGCATTTT.

This clonotype appeared many times. The V gene is TRBV12-3 or TRBV12-4, the J gene TRBJ2-7; possible D gene TRBD2, 7 bases. V gave up 6 bases and J gave up 0 bases, with 15 bases separating them. This CDR3 contains 15 residues. CDR3 coding DNA: TGTGCCAGCAGGGAAGGGGGGGGGAGCTCCTACGAGCAGTACTTC. Its protein product is CASREGGGSSYEQYF.

This clonotype has a single count. A much larger clone lies one base from this, so it may be a read error. V and J are TRBV11-3 and TRBJ2-1; D gene unclear. V was shortened by 1 base and J by 2 bases, with 9 bases between the two germline ends. The CDR3 loop spans 15 amino acids. In germline, CDR1 is SGHNT, CDR2 YENEEA. As DNA, the CDR3 is TGTGCCAGCAGCTTAGGGGTAGGTACCTACAATGAGCAGTTCTTC. Its protein product is CASSLGVGTYNEQFF.

This clonotype was found a few times. The genes are TRBV11-2 and TRBJ2-2; 9 nucleotides agree with TRBD1. V trimming: 4 bases; J trimming: 7 bases; junction bases outside the gene matches: 10. Germline V lookup: CDR1 SGHAT, CDR2 FQNNGV. The CDR3 runs 16 residues. CDR3 DNA: TGTGCCAGCAGCTCGGCCGGGACAGGGACGAACGGGGAGCTGTTTTTT. Protein sequence: CASSSAGTGTNGELFF.

This clonotype was seen many times. The rearrangement links TRBV19 to TRBJ1-1; no reliable D call. This CDR3 spans 17 amino acids. Germline CDR1 and CDR2: LNHDA and SQIVND (reference sequence). Trimming took off 9 bases at V and 1 base at J, with 24 bases between the two ends. The DNA of the CDR3 is TGTGCCAGCTCCCTTTTCGAGAGGGCGGGTGGGAACACTGAAGCTTTCTTT. Residues: CASSLFERAGGNTEAFF.

There are many counts of this clonotype. The chain links TRBV6-1 to TRBJ2-2, with TRBD2 identical over 12 bases. CDR3 length: 15 residues. CDR1 is MNHNS, CDR2 SASEGT, per germline. Trimming removed 4 bases from V and 3 bases from J; junction bases left unmatched: 0. The CDR3 loop is CASSGLAGDTGELFF. CDR3 in DNA: TGTGCCAGCAGTGGACTAGCGGGAGACACCGGGGAGCTGTTTTTT.

The chain links TRBV25-1 to TRBJ1-4; D unresolved. V gave up 2 bases and J gave up 7 bases, with 14 bases separating them. The CDR3 has 15 residues. CDR1 MGHDK and CDR2 SYGVNS come from the germline V gene. The CDR3 DNA is TGTGCCAGCAGTGAAGGTGTCCGCGGTACTGAAAAACTGTTTTTT. Protein: CASSEGVRGTEKLFF.

This clonotype was seen ten or more times. The rearrangement joins TRBV16 to TRBJ1-2; no definite D call. This CDR3 has 14 amino acids. Germline loops: CDR1 KGHSY, CDR2 FQNENV. The V gene lost 4 bases and the J gene lost 2 bases, with 11 bases spanning the gap. The CDR3, as DNA: TGTGCCAGCAGCCGCGCCCCCTCGAACTATGGCTACACCTTC. It specifies CASSRAPSNYGYTF.

This clonotype was seen repeatedly, ten times or more. V usage is TRBV29-1 and J usage is TRBJ1-1; a weak D match, TRBD1 (5 bases). Germline CDR1 reads SQVTM; CDR2 reads ANQGSEA. The V gene lost 4 bases and the J gene lost 4 bases, with 10 bases spanning the gap. The CDR3 covers 12 residues. The CDR3 DNA reads TGCAGCGTTGCCGGGGGGACCACTGAAGCTTTCTTT. Translation gives CSVAGGTTEAFF.

This clonotype was recorded at least ten times. The chain is built from TRBV11-2 and TRBJ2-1, with 14 bases fitting TRBD2. In germline, CDR1 is SGHAT, CDR2 FQNNGV. This CDR3 has 17 residues. V lost 1 base and J lost 8; bases outside the gene matches: 7. CDR3 bases: TGTGCCAGCAGCTTAGTCGGGACTAGCGGGAGTAGATATGAGCAGTTCTTC. It is translated as CASSLVGTSGSRYEQFF.

This clonotype has just a few counts. The rearrangement links TRBV14 to TRBJ2-1; 10 bases are shared with TRBD2. The trim removed 3 bases at V and 0 bases at J, leaving 2 bases unmatched. CDR1 is SGHDN and CDR2 is FVKESK in the germline V gene. The CDR3 is 16 residues long. CDR3 bases: TGTGCCAGCAGCCACAGACTAGCGGGCTCCTACAATGAGCAGTTCTTC. This gives the protein CASSHRLAGSYNEQFF.

This clonotype was seen ten or more times. The chain joins TRBV6-1 to TRBJ2-5; 12 bases fit TRBD2. The CDR3 loop spans 15 amino acids. V lost 2 bases to trimming and J lost 2 bases; unmatched junction nucleotides: 0. Germline assignment: CDR1 MNHNS and CDR2 SASEGT. CDR3 coding DNA: TGTGCCAGCAGTGAACTAGCGGGAGGGCAAGAGACCCAGTACTTC. Translating it yields CASSELAGGQETQYF.

The CDR3 region has the DNA TGTGCCAGCAGCTTTTGGGGGAGAGCCTACGAGCAGTACTTC. Translated, it gives CASSFWGRAYEQYF. The chain joins TRBV6-2 or TRBV6-3 to TRBJ2-7; D is perhaps TRBD1 or TRBD2 (5 bases each). Germline loops: CDR1 MNHEY, CDR2 SVGEGT. V lost 6 bases to trimming and J lost 2 bases, with 14 bases between them. This CDR3 is 14 amino acids long.

This clonotype was found many times. CDR3 in DNA: TGTGCCAGGCCGCAGGAGCGAGGCTCTGGAAACACCATATATTTT. It encodes CARPQERGSGNTIYF. V usage is TRBV12-3 or TRBV12-4 and J usage is TRBJ1-3; unclear D gene. The V end lost 9 bases, the J end lost 0 bases, and 15 bases lay between the germline ends. The CDR3 totals 15 residues.

This clonotype was recorded many times. The genes are TRBV5-1 and TRBJ2-5; D is unresolved. CDR1 and CDR2 (germline): SGHRS, YFSETQ. CDR3 length: 16 amino acids. The V end lost 3 bases, the J end lost 5 bases, and 20 bases lay between the germline ends. The CDR3 DNA reads as TGCGCCAGCAGCTCATCCGGTTCCACCATACGGGAGACCCAGTACTTC. This codes for CASSSSGSTIRETQYF.

The chain has TRBV5-1 and TRBJ1-1, with 9 nucleotides matching TRBD1. Germline V gene sequence: CDR1 SGHRS, CDR2 YFSETQ. The V gene end was trimmed by 7 bases and the J gene end by 5 bases; junction bases not matched to a gene: 6. The CDR3 is 13 residues long. The CDR3 spells CASRTGTGTEAFF. For the CDR3, the DNA is TGCGCCAGCCGAACCGGGACAGGGACTGAAGCTTTCTTT.

This clonotype was recorded at least ten times. The rearrangement links TRBV5-1 to TRBJ2-1; D is unclear. Germline CDR1 SGHRS, CDR2 YFSETQ. The ends were cut back, 0 bases at V and 12 bases at J, with 16 bases in the middle. The length of the CDR3 is 14 residues. CDR3 sequence (DNA): TGCGCCAGCAGCTTGGCGGAGCCAAAAATGCGGCAGTTCTTC. Its translation: CASSLAEPKMRQFF.

The table lists this clonotype with a few counts. V gene TRBV12-3 or TRBV12-4 combines with J gene TRBJ1-5, with D possibly TRBD1 on 5 matching bases. V was cut by 8 bases and J by 7 bases, with 15 bases left in between. CDR3 length equals 13 residues. The CDR3 region has the DNA TGTGCCAGCTCCCGGGGAGGGGAGCAGCCCCAGCATTTT. It translates to CASSRGGEQPQHF.

In this sample, this clonotype turned up many times. V usage is TRBV14 and J usage is TRBJ2-3; D not resolved. V was pared by 1 base and J by 7 bases, with 9 bases between. The CDR3 has 13 residues. Germline CDR1 is SGHDN and CDR2 is FVKESK. The chain's CDR3 is CASSQGASNTQYF. CDR3 sequence (DNA): TGTGCCAGCAGCCAAGGAGCCAGCAATACGCAGTATTTT.

This clonotype was counted only a few times. The gene calls are TRBV5-1 and TRBJ2-1; no firm D call. The CDR3 contains 13 residues. Germline V gene sequence: CDR1 SGHRS, CDR2 YFSETQ. Trimming took 0 bases from V and 9 from J, leaving 10 bases between them. The CDR3: CASSLVPGSEQFF. CDR3 DNA sequence: TGCGCCAGCAGCTTGGTCCCGGGCAGTGAGCAGTTCTTC.

This clonotype was seen at least ten times. The V and J genes are TRBV20-1 and TRBJ1-2; tentative D call: TRBD1 (5 bases). The CDR3 extends over 12 amino acids. From germline, CDR1 is DFQATT and CDR2 SNEGSKA (reference sequence). V dropped 1 base and J dropped 8 bases, with 11 bases sitting between them. Here the CDR3 reads CSARGQGAGYTF. The DNA of the CDR3 is TGCAGTGCTAGAGGGCAGGGTGCCGGCTACACCTTC.